Sequencing of this T cell receptor (beta chain) was carried out in a study of cytomegalovirus exposure and HLA in healthy donors. Findings of the study overall: Among the sequence variants, a highly shared cluster was likely an artifact of sequencing.

The CDR3 consists of 14 residues. Germline-derived CDR1 and CDR2 are SGHDT and YYEEEE. The ends lost 0 bases at V and 3 bases at J; junction bases unmatched: 2. It was with 60 Vbeta and 13 Jbeta primers that the PCR ran. Using immunoSEQ multiplex PCR, the repertoire was profiled, and TCRdb retains in-frame clones only, with some absent. The table lists approximately 150,000 clones, almost 85% of them singletons. Points on this clone: Its matching antigen is unknown.

The sample was PBMCs. This sequence originates from a man aged 18 to 29 in good health and CMV-seropositive. This chain uses TRBV5-6 with TRBJ1-2; TRBD1 matches 7 bases. The CDR3 DNA sequence: TGTGCCAGCAGCTTGGGCAGGGGGGACTATGGCTACACCTTC. As protein: CASSLGRGDYGYTF.